The 20 T cell receptor beta chains below all came from one sample that was sequenced in a study of CD8 T cells in ankylosing spondylitis. Points from the study as a whole: Several highly homologous variants made up a TCR beta motif, and this motif appeared characteristic of ankylosing spondylitis blood.

These receptors' antigens are unknown. TCRdb reprocessed the 5' RACE reads via MiXCR and lists one record per CDR3 protein. The sample consists of more than 650,000 distinct CDR3 sequences, 12% of them appearing once. The sequencing input was blood, either unsorted or a sorted T cell fraction (not recorded which). Receptors were obtained from a male donor with ankylosing spondylitis.

Only a few counts were recorded for this clonotype. This sequence joins TRBV18 and TRBJ2-7; 14 nucleotides align to TRBD2. J lost 2 bases, V lost 3 bases, and 3 bases had no gene match. The length of the CDR3 is 16 residues. The germline V gene has CDR1 KGHSH and CDR2 LQKENI. CDR3 DNA: TGTGCCAGCTCACCTCCGACTAGCGGGAGGGCCTACGAGCAGTACTTC. As protein: CASSPPTSGRAYEQYF.

The CDR3 DNA sequence: TGTGCCAGCAGCCAAGCACGACTACCTTACAATGAGCAGTTCTTC. It specifies CASSQARLPYNEQFF. The J gene is TRBJ2-1, the V gene TRBV3-1, with D maybe TRBD2 (5 bases). The V end lost 1 base, the J end lost 4 bases, and 11 bases lay between the germline ends. Germline V lookup: CDR1 LGHDT, CDR2 YNNKEL (reference sequence). The CDR3 runs to 15 residues.

This sequence joins TRBV20-1 and TRBJ2-1, with TRBD1 matching 9 bases. The CDR3 contains 17 residues. V lost 0 bases, J lost 9 bases, and 15 bases stayed unmatched. Germline V CDR1 and CDR2: DFQATT, SNEGSKA (reference sequence). CDR3 in amino acids: CSARERDRVTLKGEQFF. The CDR3 region has the DNA TGCAGTGCTAGAGAAAGGGACAGGGTGACTTTAAAGGGTGAGCAGTTCTTC.

This clonotype was found many times. The rearrangement links TRBV14 to TRBJ2-5; 7 bases map to TRBD1. J was trimmed by 5 bases and V by 6 bases; bases with no gene match: 6. CDR1 is SGHDN and CDR2 is FVKESK in the germline V gene. The CDR3 runs to 13 residues. This CDR3 is CASRRQGVETQYF. Here the CDR3 DNA reads TGTGCCAGCAGGCGACAGGGTGTTGAGACCCAGTACTTC. The variable domain in full, with the rest retrieved from reference TRBV14 and TRBJ2-5, is EAGVTQFPSHSVIEKGQTVTLRCDPISGHDNLYWYRRVMGKEIKFLLHFVKESKQDESGMPNNRFLAERTGGTYSTLKVQPAELEDSGVYFCASRRQGVETQYFGPGTRLLVL.

With regard to this clonotype: A much bigger clone sits one base away, suggesting this may be a read error. The chain is built from TRBV6-1 and TRBJ1-6; possible D gene TRBD1, 6 bases. Deletions cut 6 bases from V and 3 bases from J, with 12 bases between. The germline V gene encodes CDR1 MNHNS and CDR2 SASEGT. The CDR3 loop spans 15 amino acids. The CDR3 coding sequence is TGTGCCAGCAGCCGCGGGGGGCGCTATAATTCACCCCTCCACTTT. This codes for CASSRGGRYNSPLHF.

The V gene is TRBV7-3, the J gene TRBJ2-7; D might be TRBD2 (7 bases). V was clipped by 1 base and J by 5 bases, with 15 bases between them. Germline lookup yields CDR1 SGHTA and CDR2 FQGTGA. The length of the CDR3 is 15 residues. CDR3 protein: CASSLIPGRDNEQYF. For the CDR3, the DNA is TGTGCCAGCAGCTTAATCCCTGGGAGGGACAACGAGCAGTACTTC.

The gene calls are TRBV20-1 and TRBJ1-2, with unresolved D. The germline gives CDR1 DFQATT, CDR2 SNEGSKA (reference sequence). The V end lost 6 bases, the J end lost 3 bases, and 17 bases lay between the germline ends. This CDR3 spans 14 amino acids. CDR3 DNA sequence: TGCAGTGCCAAGAGATCCGGAGGTGACTATGGCTACACCTTC. Residues: CSAKRSGGDYGYTF.

This clonotype was detected only a few times. The rearrangement links TRBV2 to TRBJ1-4; no clear D gene. The V gene's germline CDR1 is SNHLY and CDR2 FYNNEI. Deletions cut 8 bases from V and 3 bases from J, with 10 bases between. The CDR3 totals 13 residues. The CDR3, as DNA: TGTGCCAGCCAGTATGAGGCTAATGAAAAACTGTTTTTT. This gives the protein CASQYEANEKLFF.

The sample holds a few counts of this clonotype. The V call is TRBV5-5, the J call TRBJ1-2, with D unresolved. CDR1 is SGHKS, CDR2 YYEKEE, per germline (reference sequence). This CDR3 comprises 13 residues. Trimming stripped 4 bases from V and 4 bases from J, with 11 bases between. The CDR3 sequence is CASSARWSYGYTF. In nucleotides, the CDR3 is TGTGCCAGCAGCGCTCGTTGGAGCTATGGCTACACCTTC.

CDR3 DNA sequence: TGCAGCGGGAGCCTGGGCGGCTATGGCTACACCTTC. This sequence encodes CSGSLGGYGYTF. This sequence joins TRBV29-1 and TRBJ1-2; the D is unclear. The germline CDR1 and CDR2 sequences are SQVTM and ANQGSEA. The CDR3 totals 12 residues. V was cut by 7 bases and J by 4 bases, with 13 bases left in between.

This clonotype was counted only a few times. This sequence joins TRBV10-1 and TRBJ2-5; D gene uncertain. The CDR3 length is 13 residues. Trimming pared 6 bases from V and 1 base from J, leaving 9 bases between. In germline, CDR1 is WNHNN, CDR2 SYGVQD (reference sequence). Written as DNA, the CDR3 is TGCGCCAGCAGGGCTACACTCCAAGAGACCCAGTACTTC. It yields the protein CASRATLQETQYF.

The chain employs TRBV20-1 and TRBJ2-1, with D unclear. V shed 0 bases and J shed 7 bases, with 16 bases lying between them. The CDR3 loop spans 15 amino acids. Germline V gene data show CDR1 as DFQATT and CDR2 as SNEGSKA (reference sequence). CDR3 loop: CSARDHRSPWNEQFF. The DNA for the CDR3 is TGCAGTGCTAGAGATCACCGATCCCCCTGGAATGAGCAGTTCTTC.

The V gene is TRBV20-1, the J gene TRBJ2-6; unclear D gene. Looked up from germline, CDR1 is DFQATT and CDR2 is SNEGSKA (reference sequence). V lost 3 bases to trimming and J lost 0 bases, with 6 bases between them. This CDR3 is 14 amino acids long. The CDR3 bases are TGCAGTGCTAGCGAGAGCTCTGGGGCCAACGTCCTGACTTTC. Translated, it gives CSASESSGANVLTF.

The sample holds a few counts of this clonotype. The CDR3 DNA follows: TGTGCCAGCAGCTCCCAGGGGTTAGGAGAGACCCAGTACTTC. Amino acid sequence: CASSSQGLGETQYF. The chain employs TRBV7-8 and TRBJ2-5; D is perhaps TRBD1 (6 bases). The CDR3 is made up of 14 amino acids. Per the germline V gene, CDR1 is SGHVS and CDR2 is FQNEAQ. V was trimmed by 4 bases and J by 4 bases, leaving 13 bases between them.

This clonotype has only a few counts. The chain carries TRBV20-1 and TRBJ1-5, with TRBD1 identical over 10 bases. CDR3 length: 13 amino acids. V lost 5 bases to trimming and J lost 6 bases; unmatched junction nucleotides: 4. Germline loops: CDR1 DFQATT, CDR2 SNEGSKA (reference sequence). The CDR3 region is CSAQDRGSQPQHF. The CDR3 DNA reads TGCAGTGCTCAGGACAGGGGGTCTCAGCCCCAGCATTTT.

On this clonotype itself: A read error may produce the germline difference seen at one junction end. Here the CDR3 reads CASSSGPPNYTQYF. CDR3 DNA: TGTGCTAGCAGCTCTGGGCCCCCAAATTATACGCAGTATTTT. The chain uses TRBV7-7 and TRBJ2-3; D is uncertain. In germline, CDR1 is SSHAT, CDR2 FNYEAQ (reference sequence). The CDR3 has 14 residues.

The rearrangement uses TRBV4-3 and TRBJ2-5; D uncertain. Trimming shortened V by 4 bases and J by 0 bases, and 12 bases separated the two germline ends. Looked up from germline, CDR1 is LGHNA and CDR2 is YSLEER. The CDR3 contains 15 residues. The CDR3 DNA follows: TGCGCCAGCAGCCCCCAGAGGACCAACCAAGAGACCCAGTACTTC. Translation gives CASSPQRTNQETQYF.

The V gene is TRBV30, the J gene TRBJ2-3, with a tentative D call TRBD2 (6 bases). The germline V and J ends were trimmed by 1 base and 4 bases, with 9 bases remaining between them. Germline V lookup: CDR1 GTSNPN, CDR2 SVGIG (reference sequence). This CDR3 region has 13 residues. CDR3 sequence reads: CAWSETGADTQYF. Here the CDR3 DNA reads TGTGCCTGGAGTGAGACGGGGGCAGATACGCAGTATTTT.

The gene calls are TRBV7-9 and TRBJ2-7; D not resolved. This CDR3 contains 15 residues. Trimming stripped 1 base from V and 4 bases from J, with 14 bases between. CDR1 is SEHNR and CDR2 is FQNEAQ in the germline V gene (reference sequence). CDR3 residues: CASSLVGGRGYEQYF. The CDR3 coding sequence is TGTGCCAGCAGCTTAGTTGGCGGCCGTGGGTACGAGCAGTACTTC. Filled out from reference TRBV7-9 and TRBJ2-7, the complete variable domain reads DTGVSQNPRHKITKRGQNVTFRCDPISEHNRLYWYRQTLGQGPEFLTYFQNEAQLEKSRLLSDRFSAERPKGSFSTLEIQRTEQGDSAMYLCASSLVGGRGYEQYFGPGTRLTVT.

This clonotype was recorded many times. The chain couples TRBV7-9 to TRBJ2-5; no firm D call. This CDR3 contains 14 residues. Germline CDR1 is SEHNR and CDR2 is FQNEAQ (reference sequence). With 2 bases removed from V and 5 bases from J, the gap between germline ends came to 12 bases. The CDR3 sequence is CASSLMSPRETQYF. The CDR3 DNA is TGTGCCAGCAGCTTAATGAGTCCGAGGGAGACCCAGTACTTC. The whole variable domain, remainder taken from reference TRBV7-9 and TRBJ2-5, is DTGVSQNPRHKITKRGQNVTFRCDPISEHNRLYWYRQTLGQGPEFLTYFQNEAQLEKSRLLSDRFSAERPKGSFSTLEIQRTEQGDSAMYLCASSLMSPRETQYFGPGTRLLVL.